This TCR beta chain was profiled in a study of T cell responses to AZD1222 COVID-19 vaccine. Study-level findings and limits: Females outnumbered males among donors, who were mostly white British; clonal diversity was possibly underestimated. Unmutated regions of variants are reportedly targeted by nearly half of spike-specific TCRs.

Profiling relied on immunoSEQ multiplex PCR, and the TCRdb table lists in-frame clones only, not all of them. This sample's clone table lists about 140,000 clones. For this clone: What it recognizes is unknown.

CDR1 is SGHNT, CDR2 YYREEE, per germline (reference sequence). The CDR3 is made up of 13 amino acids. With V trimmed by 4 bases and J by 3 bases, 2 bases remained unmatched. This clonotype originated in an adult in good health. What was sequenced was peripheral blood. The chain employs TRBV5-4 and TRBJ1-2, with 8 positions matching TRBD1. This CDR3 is CASSLDRDYGYTF. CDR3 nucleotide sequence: TGTGCCAGCAGCCTGGACAGGGACTATGGCTACACCTTC.